Given below is one TCR beta chain in context. In the study's own analysis: Amplification from reference gene primers served as the basis for estimated nucleated cell counts. TCRdb keeps only in-frame clones here, not all; method: immunoSEQ multiplex PCR. That table furnishes V, J and clone size, whereas the DNA furnished D and trimming. The table has tens of thousands of clones, around three quarters seen once. These data belong to a study of blood T cell repertoires in COVID-19. Overall study context: There were acute and convalescent COVID-19 samples, and they came from the United States, Italy and Spain. Sources were T cells, B-cell-depleted T cells, or PBMCs; the material itself was cDNA or gDNA.

Germline lookup yields CDR1 SNHLY and CDR2 FYNNEI. Trimming removed 4 bases at V and 7 bases at J, with 13 bases between. This CDR3 contains 13 residues. The sequenced sample was peripheral blood. The rearrangement joins TRBV2 to TRBJ1-1; D is possibly TRBD1 (6 bases). The receptor was isolated from a man between 60 and 75 years old with acute or convalescent COVID-19. CDR3 coding DNA: TGTGCCAGCAGTGCACAGGGTCTGGGTGAAGCTTTCTTT. This translates into CASSAQGLGEAFF.